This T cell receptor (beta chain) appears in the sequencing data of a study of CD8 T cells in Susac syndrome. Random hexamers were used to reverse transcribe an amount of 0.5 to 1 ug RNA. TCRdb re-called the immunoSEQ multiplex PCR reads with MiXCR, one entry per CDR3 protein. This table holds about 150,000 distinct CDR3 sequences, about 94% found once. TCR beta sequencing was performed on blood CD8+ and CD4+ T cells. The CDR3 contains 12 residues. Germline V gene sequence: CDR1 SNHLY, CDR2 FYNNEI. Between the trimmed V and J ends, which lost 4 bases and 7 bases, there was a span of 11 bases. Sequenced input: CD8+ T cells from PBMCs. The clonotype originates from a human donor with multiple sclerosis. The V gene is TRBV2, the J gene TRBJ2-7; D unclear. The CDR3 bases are TGTGCCAGCAGTGTGGCGATCCTGGAGCAGTACTTC. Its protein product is CASSVAILEQYF.